What follows is one TCR beta chain and its context. These data are taken from a study of blood T cell repertoires in COVID-19. Overall study context: The study drew acute and convalescent COVID-19 samples from the United States, Italy and Spain. The cDNA or gDNA used as material had been derived from T cells, B-cell-depleted T cells, or PBMCs.

CDR1 and CDR2 from the germline V gene are SGHNT and YENEEA. The V end lost 4 bases, the J end lost 6 bases, and 10 bases lay between the germline ends. CDR3 length: 13 residues. The table came from immunoSEQ multiplex PCR; TCRdb's copy has only in-frame clones and leaves some out. This table has 140,000 to 150,000 clones, approximately 80% appearing once. The sample consisted of peripheral blood. The chain recombines TRBV11-3 with TRBJ2-1; D is possibly TRBD2 (6 bases). The clonotype was recovered from a woman aged 50 to 60 with acute or convalescent COVID-19. The CDR3 reads CASSSRDGNEQFF. CDR3 sequence (DNA): TGTGCCAGCAGCTCGCGGGATGGCAATGAGCAGTTCTTC.